The 13 T cell receptor beta chains given below trace back to one sample, sequenced in a study of OX40 agonist ivuxolimab in advanced cancers. Libraries were constructed by the immunoSEQ multiplex PCR assay. TCRdb stores this immuneACCESS table with in-frame sequences only. Part of the clones is absent; in the studies checked, under half of the shortfall reflects unresolved V genes, and no reason is known for the rest. Present in this sample are 60,000 to 65,000 clones, around 93% of which were seen just once. The ten largest clonotypes hold roughly 0.45% of the sample. Material: CD4+ or CD8+ T cells sorted from blood, obtained in a trial of the OX40 agonist ivuxolimab. Every receptor here comes from an adult with an advanced solid tumor such as melanoma, head and neck, liver or kidney cancer.

V gene TRBV18 combines with J gene TRBJ2-5; D is possibly TRBD2 (5 bases). Trimming took off 0 bases at V and 11 bases at J, with 19 bases between the two ends. Germline V CDR1 and CDR2: KGHSH, LQKENI. The CDR3 loop spans 15 amino acids. CDR3 coding DNA: TGTGCCAGCTCACCACCGTCGACACTCCTGGGAGAGCAGTACTTC. Translation: CASSPPSTLLGEQYF.

The chain links TRBV6-5 to TRBJ2-5; D remains ambiguous. CDR3 length equals 11 residues. The germline V gene has CDR1 MNHEY and CDR2 SVGAGI. Trimming left V 8 bases short and J 4 bases short, with 8 bases between. This CDR3 is CASVGIETQYF. CDR3 nucleotides: TGTGCCAGCGTAGGGATAGAGACCCAGTACTTC.

This CDR3 reads CSVVVPGTRNTGELFF. DNA for the CDR3: TGCAGCGTTGTAGTGCCCGGGACCCGTAACACCGGGGAGCTGTTTTTT. The chain uses TRBV29-1 and TRBJ2-2, with D possibly called TRBD1 or TRBD2 (5 bases each). CDR1 is SQVTM and CDR2 is ANQGSEA in the germline V gene. This CDR3 spans 16 amino acids. Trimming removed 4 bases at V and 2 bases at J, with 17 bases between.

The chain employs TRBV14 and TRBJ2-4; D not certain. Trimming took 3 bases from V and 0 from J, leaving 6 bases between them. Germline V lookup: CDR1 SGHDN, CDR2 FVKESK. The CDR3 covers 14 residues. This CDR3 is CASSQDLAKNIQYF. The DNA for the CDR3 is TGTGCCAGCAGCCAGGACCTAGCCAAAAACATTCAGTACTTC.

The CDR3 DNA is TGTGCCAGCAGGGGCCTGACAGGGAACACCGGGGAGCTGTTTTTT. It encodes CASRGLTGNTGELFF. V is TRBV2 and J is TRBJ2-2; D perhaps matches TRBD1 (6 bases). Trimming shortened V by 6 bases and J by 1 base, and 12 bases separated the two germline ends. CDR1 and CDR2 from the germline V gene are SNHLY and FYNNEI. The CDR3 covers 15 residues.

The chain joins TRBV10-3 to TRBJ2-5, with TRBD1 matching over 7 bases. The junction had 9 bases not matched to a gene; V was cut back by 4 bases and J by 1 base. This CDR3 has 16 amino acids. Germline assignment: CDR1 ENHRY and CDR2 SYGVKD. DNA for the CDR3: TGTGCCATCAGTGCAACCGGGACAGCGATCCAAGAGACCCAGTACTTC. Translating gives CAISATGTAIQETQYF.

The chain joins TRBV30 to TRBJ2-5; 9 nucleotides line up with TRBD1. Losses at the gene ends were 2 bases for V and 1 base for J; bases not matched to a gene: 5. Germline-derived CDR1 and CDR2 are GTSNPN and SVGIG (reference sequence). The CDR3 contains 15 residues. This CDR3 reads CAWSPGQGPQETQYF. CDR3 sequence (DNA): TGTGCCTGGAGTCCGGGACAGGGTCCCCAAGAGACCCAGTACTTC. The full variable domain, in which reference TRBV30 and TRBJ2-5 provide the parts outside the CDR3, is SQTIHQWPATLVQPVGSPLSLECTVEGTSNPNLYWYRQAAGRGLQLLFYSVGIGQISSEVPQNLSASRPQDRQFILSSKKLLLSDSGFYLCAWSPGQGPQETQYFGPGTRLLVL.

The chain employs TRBV7-2 and TRBJ1-3; D is ambiguous. This CDR3 has 15 amino acids. From germline, CDR1 is SGHTA and CDR2 FQGNSA. V dropped 5 bases and J dropped 0 bases, with 11 bases sitting between them. The CDR3 region is CASSNQAYSGNTIYF. The CDR3 nucleotides read TGTGCCAGCAGCAACCAGGCTTACTCTGGAAACACCATATATTTT.

This chain links TRBV5-5 with TRBJ1-1; D gene uncertain. Trimming removed 4 bases from V and 4 bases from J, with 11 bases in between. Germline CDR1 SGHKS, CDR2 YYEKEE (reference sequence). The CDR3 length is 13 residues. The CDR3 coding sequence is TGTGCCAGCAGCCTGTCGGATATCACTGAAGCTTTCTTT. Translation gives CASSLSDITEAFF.

The rearrangement links TRBV2 to TRBJ2-7; D gene unclear. V was clipped by 0 bases and J by 2 bases, with 11 bases between them. Germline CDR1 and CDR2: SNHLY and FYNNEI. CDR3 length equals 15 residues. The CDR3 sequence is CASSEAKPAAYEQYF. CDR3 DNA sequence: TGTGCCAGCAGTGAAGCGAAGCCCGCAGCCTACGAGCAGTACTTC.

The chain is built from TRBV27 and TRBJ2-5; D not certain. The J call may be mistaken, given a closer DNA end match to TRBJ2-7. Germline V gene sequence: CDR1 MNHEY, CDR2 SMNVEV (reference sequence). This CDR3 contains 15 residues. Here the CDR3 DNA reads TGTGCCAGCAGTTTATTGTCGGCCTCGAACTACGAGCAGTACTTC. As protein: CASSLLSASNYEQYF.

The CDR3 loop is CASSFPGLAGVSETQYF. The CDR3 bases are TGTGCCAGCAGCTTCCCGGGACTAGCGGGAGTGAGCGAGACCCAGTACTTC. This chain joins TRBV7-9 and TRBJ2-5; 14 nucleotides align to TRBD2. Germline CDR1 and CDR2: SEHNR and FQNEAQ (reference sequence). The CDR3 is 17 amino acids. V lost 3 bases and J lost 5; bases outside the gene matches: 8.

This clone was seen only a few times. V usage is TRBV6-5 and J usage is TRBJ2-7, with a possible D match to TRBD1 (6 bases). This CDR3 comprises 15 residues. Germline loops: CDR1 MNHEY, CDR2 SVGAGI. V lost 0 bases to trimming and J lost 1 base, with 10 bases between them. The CDR3 sequence is CASSYSGGQSYEQYF. For the CDR3, the DNA is TGTGCCAGCAGTTACTCTGGAGGACAGTCCTACGAGCAGTACTTC.